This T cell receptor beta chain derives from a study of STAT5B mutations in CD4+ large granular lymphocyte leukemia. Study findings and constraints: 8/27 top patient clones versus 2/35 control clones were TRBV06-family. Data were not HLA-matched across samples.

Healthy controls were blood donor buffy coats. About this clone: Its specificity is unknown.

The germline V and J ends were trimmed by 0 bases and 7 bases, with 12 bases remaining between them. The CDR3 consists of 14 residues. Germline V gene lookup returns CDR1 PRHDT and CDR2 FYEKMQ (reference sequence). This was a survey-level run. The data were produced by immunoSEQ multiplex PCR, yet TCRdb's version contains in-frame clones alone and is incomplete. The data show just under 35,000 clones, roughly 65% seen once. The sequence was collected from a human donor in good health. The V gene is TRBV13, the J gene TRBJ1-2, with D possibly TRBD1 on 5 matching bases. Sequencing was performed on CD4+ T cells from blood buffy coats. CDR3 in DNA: TGTGCCAGCAGCTTAGGAGTAGGGGATGCTGGCTACACCTTC. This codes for CASSLGVGDAGYTF.